This T cell receptor (beta chain) was observed in a study of T cell responses to AZD1222 COVID-19 vaccine. Second-dose schedules of about 4 or about 12 weeks were combined. In germline, CDR1 is ENHRY, CDR2 SYGVKD. Trimming pared 4 bases from V and 4 bases from J, leaving 10 bases between. This CDR3 region has 13 residues. TCRdb keeps only in-frame clones here, not all; method: immunoSEQ multiplex PCR. The table includes tens of thousands of clones, about 88% detected once. Sequencing used peripheral blood, obtained 28 days after the second AZD1222 dose. The genes are TRBV10-3 and TRBJ1-2; no clear D. The origin of this receptor is an adult who received the AZD1222 COVID-19 vaccine. The CDR3: CAISVSTVYGYTF. In nucleotides, the CDR3 is TGTGCCATCAGTGTTAGCACGGTCTATGGCTACACCTTC.